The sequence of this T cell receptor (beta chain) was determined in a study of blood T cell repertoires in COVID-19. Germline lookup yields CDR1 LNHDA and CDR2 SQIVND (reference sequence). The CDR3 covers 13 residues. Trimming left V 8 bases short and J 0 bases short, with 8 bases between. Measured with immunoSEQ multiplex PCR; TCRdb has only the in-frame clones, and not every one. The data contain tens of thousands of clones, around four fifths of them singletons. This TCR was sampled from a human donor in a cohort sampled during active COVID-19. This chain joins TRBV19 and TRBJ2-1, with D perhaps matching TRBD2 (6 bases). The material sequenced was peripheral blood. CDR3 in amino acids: CASRGSSYNEQFF. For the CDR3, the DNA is TGTGCCAGTCGGGGGAGCTCCTACAATGAGCAGTTCTTC.